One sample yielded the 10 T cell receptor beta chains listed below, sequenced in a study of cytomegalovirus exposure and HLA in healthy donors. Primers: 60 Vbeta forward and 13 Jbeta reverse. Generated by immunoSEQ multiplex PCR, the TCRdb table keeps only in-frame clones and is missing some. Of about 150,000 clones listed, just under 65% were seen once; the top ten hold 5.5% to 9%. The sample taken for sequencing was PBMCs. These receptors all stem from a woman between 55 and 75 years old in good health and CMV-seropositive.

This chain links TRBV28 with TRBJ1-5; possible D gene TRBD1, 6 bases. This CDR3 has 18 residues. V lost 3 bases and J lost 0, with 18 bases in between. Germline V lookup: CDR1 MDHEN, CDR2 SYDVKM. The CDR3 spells CASSFLRDKRTSNQPQHF. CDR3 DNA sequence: TGTGCCAGCAGTTTCCTCCGGGACAAGAGGACTAGCAATCAGCCCCAGCATTTT. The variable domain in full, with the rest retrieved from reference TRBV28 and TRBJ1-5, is DVKVTQSSRYLVKRTGEKVFLECVQDMDHENMFWYRQDPGLGLRLIYFSYDVKMKEKGDIPEGYSVSREKKERFSLILESASTNQTSMYLCASSFLRDKRTSNQPQHFGDGTRLSIL.

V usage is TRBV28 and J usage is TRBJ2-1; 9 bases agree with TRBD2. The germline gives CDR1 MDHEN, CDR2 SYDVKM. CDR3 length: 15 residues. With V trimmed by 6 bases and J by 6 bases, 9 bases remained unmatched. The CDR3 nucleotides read TGTGCCAGCAGCCCCGGGGTAGCGGGAGCCAATGAGCAGTTCTTC. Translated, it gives CASSPGVAGANEQFF.

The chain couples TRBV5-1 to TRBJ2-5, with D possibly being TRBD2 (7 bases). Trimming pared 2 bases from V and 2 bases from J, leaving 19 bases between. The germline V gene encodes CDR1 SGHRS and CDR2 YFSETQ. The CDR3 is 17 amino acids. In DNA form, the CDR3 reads TGCGCCAGCAGCTTCGAGGGGGGGCTAGCGGTACAAGAGACCCAGTACTTC. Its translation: CASSFEGGLAVQETQYF.

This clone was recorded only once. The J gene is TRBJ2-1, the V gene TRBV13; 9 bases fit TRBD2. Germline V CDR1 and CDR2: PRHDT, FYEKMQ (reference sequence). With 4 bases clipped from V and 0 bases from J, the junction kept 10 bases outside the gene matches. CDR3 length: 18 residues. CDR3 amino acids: CASSSWTSEGSSYNEQFF. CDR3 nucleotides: TGTGCCAGCAGCTCCTGGACTAGCGAGGGGAGCTCCTACAATGAGCAGTTCTTC.

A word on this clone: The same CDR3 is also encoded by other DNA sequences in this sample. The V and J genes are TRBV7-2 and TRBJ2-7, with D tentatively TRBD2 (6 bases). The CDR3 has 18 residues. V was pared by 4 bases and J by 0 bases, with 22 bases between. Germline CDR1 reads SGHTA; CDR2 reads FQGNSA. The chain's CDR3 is CASSSYASGTPSSYEQYF. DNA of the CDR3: TGTGCCAGCAGCTCGTATGCCTCCGGGACTCCGAGCTCCTACGAGCAGTACTTC.

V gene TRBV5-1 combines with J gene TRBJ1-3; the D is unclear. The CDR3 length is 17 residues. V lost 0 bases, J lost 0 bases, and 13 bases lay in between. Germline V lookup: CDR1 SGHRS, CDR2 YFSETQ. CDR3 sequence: CASSLDAGPFSGNTIYF. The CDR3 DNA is TGCGCCAGCAGCTTGGACGCAGGTCCCTTCTCTGGAAACACCATATATTTT.

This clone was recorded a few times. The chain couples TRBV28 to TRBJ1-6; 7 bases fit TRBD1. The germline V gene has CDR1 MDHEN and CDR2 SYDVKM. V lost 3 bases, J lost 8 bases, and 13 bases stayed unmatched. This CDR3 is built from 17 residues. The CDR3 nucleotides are TGTGCCAGCAGTTTGGATCGGGACAGCGGTTGGGATTCACCCCTCCACTTT. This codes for CASSLDRDSGWDSPLHF.

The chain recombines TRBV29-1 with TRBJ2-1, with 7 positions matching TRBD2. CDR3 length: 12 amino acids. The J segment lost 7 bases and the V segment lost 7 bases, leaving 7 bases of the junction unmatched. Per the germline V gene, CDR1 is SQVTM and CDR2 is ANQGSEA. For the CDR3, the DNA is TGCAGCGCCAACCGGGGAGGGAATGAGCAGTTCTTC. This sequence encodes CSANRGGNEQFF.

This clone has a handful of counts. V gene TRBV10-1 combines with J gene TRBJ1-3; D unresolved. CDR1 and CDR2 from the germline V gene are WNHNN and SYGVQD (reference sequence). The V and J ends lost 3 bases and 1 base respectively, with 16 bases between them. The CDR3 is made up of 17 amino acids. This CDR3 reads CASSDPRGEASGNTIYF. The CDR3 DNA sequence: TGCGCCAGCAGTGACCCTCGCGGGGAAGCTTCTGGAAACACCATATATTTT.

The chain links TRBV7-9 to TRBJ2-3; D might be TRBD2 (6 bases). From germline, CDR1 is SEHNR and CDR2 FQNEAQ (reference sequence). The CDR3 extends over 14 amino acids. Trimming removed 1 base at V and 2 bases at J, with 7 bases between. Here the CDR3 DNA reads TGTGCCAGCAGCTTAGGGACTAACACAGATACGCAGTATTTT. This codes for CASSLGTNTDTQYF.